The subject of this entry is one T cell receptor beta chain. Its antigen is undetermined. This entry belongs to a study of OX40 agonist ivuxolimab in advanced cancers. Across the whole study: Cohort: around 79% men, mean age 60, aged roughly 20 to 79.

The germline V gene encodes CDR1 SGHDT and CDR2 YYEEEE. The trim removed 6 bases at V and 2 bases at J, leaving 6 bases unmatched. The CDR3 length is 16 residues. Whole-study findings and limits: The study did not work out the antigen specificity of the expanded peripheral T cells.

Measured with immunoSEQ multiplex PCR; TCRdb has only the in-frame clones, and not every one. The data hold tens of thousands of clones, with around 88% observed a single time. This TCR was recovered from an adult with an advanced solid tumor such as melanoma, head and neck, liver or kidney cancer. The material sequenced was CD4+ or CD8+ T cells sorted from blood, taken in a trial of the OX40 agonist ivuxolimab. The chain employs TRBV5-6 and TRBJ2-3; the match to TRBD2 covers 13 bases. The CDR3 DNA is TGTGCCAGCACCAGGGGACTAGCGGGGAACACAGATACGCAGTATTTT. This codes for CASTRGLAGNTDTQYF.